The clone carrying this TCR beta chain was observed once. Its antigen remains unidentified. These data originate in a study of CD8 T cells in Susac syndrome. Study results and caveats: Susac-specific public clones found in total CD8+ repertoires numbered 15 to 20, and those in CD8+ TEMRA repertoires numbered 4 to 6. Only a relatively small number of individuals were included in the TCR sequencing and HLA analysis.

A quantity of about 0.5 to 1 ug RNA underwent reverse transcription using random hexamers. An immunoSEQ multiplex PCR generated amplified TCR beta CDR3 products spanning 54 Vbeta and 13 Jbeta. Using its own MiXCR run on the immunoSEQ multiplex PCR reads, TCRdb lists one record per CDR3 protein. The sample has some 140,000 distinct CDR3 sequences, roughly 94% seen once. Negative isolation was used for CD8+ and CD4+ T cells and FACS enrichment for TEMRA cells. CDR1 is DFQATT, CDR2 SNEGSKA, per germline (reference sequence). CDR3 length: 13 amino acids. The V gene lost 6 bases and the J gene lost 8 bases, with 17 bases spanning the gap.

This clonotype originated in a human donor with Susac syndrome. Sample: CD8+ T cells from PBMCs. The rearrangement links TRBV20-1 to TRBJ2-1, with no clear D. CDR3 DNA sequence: TGCAGTGCCTCCCCCTTGTCGGCGGATGAGCAGTTCTTC. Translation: CSASPLSADEQFF.